Listed here are 30 T cell receptor beta chains from one sample, sequenced in a study of T cells after yellow fever vaccination. TCRdb used MiXCR to reprocess the 5' RACE reads, holding one entry per CDR3 protein. The table has hundreds of thousands of distinct CDR3 sequences, approximately 13% seen once. The source material was PBMCs, sampled on the day of the yellow fever booster vaccination. Every receptor here comes from a man aged 30-40 years who received the YFV17D yellow fever vaccine.

V and J are TRBV20-1 and TRBJ2-1, with a weak D call TRBD2 (6 bases). Trimming took 3 bases from V and 10 from J, leaving 19 bases between them. CDR3 length: 14 residues. Germline CDR1 is DFQATT and CDR2 is SNEGSKA (reference sequence). The DNA for the CDR3 is TGCAGTGCTAGCCGGGACTCCGGGGAGGTGGAGCAGTTCTTC. It is translated as CSASRDSGEVEQFF.

This clonotype was picked up a small number of times. The CDR3 protein is CASSLGGLSDTQYF. The CDR3 bases are TGTGCCAGCAGCTTAGGGGGCTTATCAGATACGCAGTATTTT. The V gene is TRBV7-2, the J gene TRBJ2-3, with D tentatively TRBD1 (5 bases). Per germline, CDR1 SGHTA and CDR2 FQGNSA. The CDR3 has 14 residues. V dropped 1 base and J dropped 4 bases, with 9 bases sitting between them.

The rearrangement joins TRBV5-8 to TRBJ2-7, with 7 bases fitting TRBD2. With 4 bases clipped from V and 3 bases from J, the junction kept 10 bases outside the gene matches. The CDR3 extends over 15 amino acids. The germline V gene encodes CDR1 SGHTS and CDR2 YDEGEE. The CDR3 region has the DNA TGTGCCAGCAGCCGCATGGGGGACTACGGCTACGAGCAGTACTTC. Translated, it gives CASSRMGDYGYEQYF.

The chain recombines TRBV20-1 with TRBJ2-3, with D tentatively TRBD1 (6 bases). V lost 3 bases and J lost 1, with 14 bases in between. The length of the CDR3 is 15 residues. Looked up from germline, CDR1 is DFQATT and CDR2 is SNEGSKA (reference sequence). The CDR3 region has the DNA TGCAGTGCTAGTCGTACCGGGACACGCACAGATACGCAGTATTTT. Residues: CSASRTGTRTDTQYF.

The gene calls are TRBV29-1 and TRBJ2-7; tentative D call: TRBD1 (5 bases). From germline, CDR1 is SQVTM and CDR2 ANQGSEA. The CDR3 is 13 residues long. Deletions cut 4 bases from V and 5 bases from J, with 15 bases between. CDR3 DNA sequence: TGCAGCGTTGTTGGTCAGGGAAATAACGAGCAGTACTTC. It specifies CSVVGQGNNEQYF.

The V call is TRBV6-5, the J call TRBJ2-3, with D possibly called TRBD1 or TRBD2 (5 bases each). The V gene lost 2 bases and the J gene lost 0 bases, with 12 bases spanning the gap. Germline V gene lookup returns CDR1 MNHEY and CDR2 SVGAGI. The CDR3 totals 16 residues. CDR3 region: CASSYRGSASTDTQYF. In DNA form, the CDR3 reads TGTGCCAGCAGTTACAGGGGTAGCGCGAGCACAGATACGCAGTATTTT.

CDR3 loop: CSAIRDPGGNEQFF. The CDR3 nucleotides read TGCAGTGCTATCCGGGACCCCGGGGGGAATGAGCAGTTCTTC. This sequence joins TRBV20-1 and TRBJ2-1, with 7 bases lining up with TRBD2. CDR1 and CDR2 (germline): DFQATT, SNEGSKA (reference sequence). This CDR3 is built from 14 residues. V gave up 4 bases and J gave up 7 bases; unmatched junction bases: 10.

This clonotype was picked up a small number of times. The V call is TRBV29-1, the J call TRBJ2-6; 8 bases align to TRBD1. Germline CDR1 and CDR2: SQVTM and ANQGSEA. Trimming removed 5 bases from V and 2 bases from J; junction bases left unmatched: 8. This CDR3 spans 16 amino acids. The chain's CDR3 is CSVSSGGVAGANVLTF. CDR3 in DNA: TGCAGCGTTTCTTCAGGGGGCGTGGCTGGGGCCAACGTCCTGACTTTC.

This clonotype was seen ten or more times. The chain joins TRBV20-1 to TRBJ2-1; D is undetermined. From germline, CDR1 is DFQATT and CDR2 SNEGSKA (reference sequence). The CDR3 is 14 residues long. Deletions cut 3 bases from V and 8 bases from J, with 17 bases between. CDR3: CSASAGRPQDEQFF. CDR3 nucleotides: TGCAGTGCTAGCGCTGGCAGGCCTCAGGATGAGCAGTTCTTC.

The DNA for the CDR3 is TGTGCCAGCAGCCTACTGGCAGTCGATTCACCCCTCCACTTT. Protein: CASSLLAVDSPLHF. The chain couples TRBV3-1 to TRBJ1-6; D remains unclear. With 4 bases removed from V and 8 bases from J, the gap between germline ends came to 12 bases. This CDR3 contains 14 residues. Germline-derived CDR1 and CDR2 are LGHDT and YNNKEL (reference sequence).

The chain recombines TRBV20-1 with TRBJ2-1; tentative D call: TRBD2 (6 bases). CDR1 and CDR2 from the germline V gene are DFQATT and SNEGSKA (reference sequence). CDR3 length: 15 amino acids. Trimming cost V 0 bases and J 6 bases, with 15 bases left between them. The chain's CDR3 is CSARDPAGQSNEQFF. CDR3 DNA: TGCAGTGCTAGAGATCCAGCGGGTCAAAGCAATGAGCAGTTCTTC.

The CDR3 loop is CSAKGSTLSQYF. CDR3 bases: TGCAGTGCTAAGGGCTCAACCCTGTCGCAGTATTTT. The rearrangement joins TRBV20-1 to TRBJ2-3, with D hard to call. V shed 4 bases and J shed 10 bases, with 15 bases lying between them. The germline gives CDR1 DFQATT, CDR2 SNEGSKA (reference sequence). CDR3 length equals 12 residues.

The rearrangement uses TRBV7-6 and TRBJ2-2; 10 bases agree with TRBD2. From germline, CDR1 is SGHVS and CDR2 FNYEAQ. V trimming: 11 bases; J trimming: 2 bases; junction bases outside the gene matches: 5. The CDR3 has 14 amino acids. CDR3 sequence: CAFGTSENTGELFF. Here the CDR3 DNA reads TGTGCCTTCGGGACTAGCGAAAACACCGGGGAGCTGTTTTTT.

In its sample, this clonotype was seen a few times. The V gene is TRBV6-1, the J gene TRBJ2-4, with 7 nucleotides matching TRBD1. CDR3 length: 14 amino acids. Per germline, CDR1 MNHNS and CDR2 SASEGT. The ends lost 5 bases at V and 6 bases at J; junction bases unmatched: 7. CDR3 in amino acids: CASSQGGDVNIQYF. The CDR3 region has the DNA TGTGCCAGCAGTCAAGGGGGCGACGTAAACATTCAGTACTTC.

The sample holds a few counts of this clonotype. V is TRBV28 and J is TRBJ2-1; unclear D gene. The CDR3 contains 13 residues. Germline-derived CDR1 and CDR2 are MDHEN and SYDVKM. V lost 3 bases and J lost 7, with 10 bases in between. The CDR3 nucleotides read TGTGCCAGCAGTTTCGAGGCTGGGAATGAGCAGTTCTTC. It translates to CASSFEAGNEQFF.

The sample holds a few counts of this clonotype. The J gene is TRBJ2-7, the V gene TRBV27; the D is unclear. This CDR3 contains 15 residues. V was clipped by 1 base and J by 2 bases, with 12 bases between them. Per germline, CDR1 MNHEY and CDR2 SMNVEV (reference sequence). In DNA, the CDR3 is TGTGCCAGCAGTTTATATGGGCGTGGGACCTACGAGCAGTACTTC. Translating gives CASSLYGRGTYEQYF.

This clonotype has a handful of counts. The chain carries TRBV12-3 or TRBV12-4 and TRBJ2-1; 8 bases are shared with TRBD2. The CDR3 runs 16 residues. V trimming: 6 bases; J trimming: 6 bases; junction bases outside the gene matches: 13. DNA for the CDR3: TGTGCCAGCAGCTGGACTAGCCCACAAGGAGTCAATGAGCAGTTCTTC. This codes for CASSWTSPQGVNEQFF.

The rearrangement joins TRBV5-7 to TRBJ2-2, with D hard to call. Being an ORF, TRBV5-7 has a function that is uncertain. V dropped 2 bases and J dropped 5 bases, with 13 bases sitting between them. The CDR3 covers 15 residues. The CDR3 nucleotides are TGTGCCAGCAGCTTTCCGACCACGAGGACCGGGGAGCTGTTTTTT. Translation: CASSFPTTRTGELFF.

This rearrangement joins TRBV27 to TRBJ1-5; D gene ambiguous. The germline CDR1 and CDR2 sequences are MNHEY and SMNVEV (reference sequence). The V and J ends lost 3 bases and 6 bases respectively, with 12 bases between them. CDR3 length: 14 amino acids. CDR3 protein: CASSLGVGSQPQHF. The CDR3 DNA reads as TGTGCCAGCAGTTTGGGAGTTGGGAGTCAGCCCCAGCATTTT.

The chain is built from TRBV24-1 and TRBJ2-1, with 7 nucleotides matching TRBD1. J gave up 0 bases and V 0 bases, and 4 bases lay outside the gene matches. This CDR3 contains 17 residues. The germline CDR1 and CDR2 sequences are KGHDR and SFDVKD. The CDR3 reads CATSDLQTGSSYNEQFF. In DNA form, the CDR3 reads TGTGCCACCAGTGATTTGCAGACAGGGAGCTCCTACAATGAGCAGTTCTTC.

Turning to this clonotype: One end of the junction fails to match germline, which may point to a read error. The chain recombines TRBV28 with TRBJ1-5, with D unclear. The germline CDR1 and CDR2 sequences are MDHEN and SYDVKM. The CDR3 is made up of 14 amino acids. The DNA of the CDR3 is TGTGCCAGCGGGCCCGGGGTTAGCAATCAGCCCCAGCTTTTT. Translation: CASGPGVSNQPQLF.

Many counts were recorded for this clonotype. The V and J genes are TRBV29-1 and TRBJ2-1, with 8 bases identical to TRBD1. The CDR3 covers 12 residues. J gave up 4 bases and V 6 bases, and 2 bases lay outside the gene matches. Per the germline V gene, CDR1 is SQVTM and CDR2 is ANQGSEA. CDR3 nucleotide sequence: TGCAGCGTAGGGACAGGTTACAATGAGCAGTTCTTC. Translated, it gives CSVGTGYNEQFF.

The chain's CDR3 is CASSHPGRLQYF. For the CDR3, the DNA is TGTGCCAGCAGCCACCCGGGACGGCTGCAGTATTTT. This chain connects TRBV5-4 to TRBJ2-3, with D possibly called TRBD1 or TRBD2 (5 bases each). Germline loops: CDR1 SGHNT, CDR2 YYREEE (reference sequence). Trimming stripped 4 bases from V and 11 bases from J, with 14 bases between. The CDR3 extends over 12 amino acids. Full variable domain (missing parts from reference TRBV5-4 and TRBJ2-3): ETGVTQSPTHLIKTRGQQVTLRCSSQSGHNTVSWYQQALGQGPQFIFQYYREEENGRGNFPPRFSGLQFPNYSSELNVNALELDDSALYLCASSHPGRLQYFGPGTRLTVL.

This clonotype turned up a few times. V is TRBV18 and J is TRBJ2-7; D is ambiguous. Trimming shortened V by 6 bases and J by 7 bases, and 4 bases separated the two germline ends. Per germline, CDR1 KGHSH and CDR2 LQKENI. The CDR3 is 9 amino acids. CDR3 bases: TGTGCCAGCTCGAAAGAGCAGTACTTC. This codes for CASSKEQYF.

V gene TRBV20-1 combines with J gene TRBJ1-1; the D gene is possibly TRBD1 (6 bases). Germline CDR1 reads DFQATT; CDR2 reads SNEGSKA (reference sequence). The CDR3 is made up of 14 amino acids. Trimming cost V 3 bases and J 1 base, with 12 bases left between them. The CDR3 region is CSASWDMSNTEAFF. The DNA for the CDR3 is TGCAGTGCTAGTTGGGACATGTCGAACACTGAAGCTTTCTTT.

This chain connects TRBV2 to TRBJ2-3, with 7 bases identical to TRBD1. J lost 6 bases, V lost 6 bases, and 9 bases had no gene match. The CDR3 has 14 residues. Germline values: CDR1 SNHLY, CDR2 FYNNEI. The CDR3 DNA sequence: TGTGCCAGCAGCTTGGGACAGAGAGTGGATACGCAGTATTTT. Translating gives CASSLGQRVDTQYF.

This clonotype was observed a handful of times. The chain carries TRBV11-2 and TRBJ1-2; perhaps TRBD1 as D (5 bases). CDR3 length: 14 amino acids. Trimming shortened V by 4 bases and J by 8 bases, and 17 bases separated the two germline ends. Per the germline V gene, CDR1 is SGHAT and CDR2 is FQNNGV. CDR3 amino acids: CASSSQGLRKGYTF. CDR3 in DNA: TGTGCCAGCAGCTCTCAGGGCCTACGGAAGGGCTACACCTTC. Variable domain in full (rest from reference TRBV11-2 and TRBJ1-2): EAGVAQSPRYKIIEKRQSVAFWCNPISGHATLYWYQQILGQGPKLLIQFQNNGVVDDSQLPKDRFSAERLKGVDSTLKIQPAKLEDSAVYLCASSSQGLRKGYTFGSGTRLTVV.

This clonotype has more than one count but fewer than ten. The chain couples TRBV6-5 to TRBJ2-7; D possibly corresponds to TRBD2 (6 bases). Trimming pared 5 bases from V and 3 bases from J, leaving 8 bases between. The CDR3 spans 12 residues. Per the germline V gene, CDR1 is MNHEY and CDR2 is SVGAGI. The DNA for the CDR3 is TGTGCCAGCAGTCGGGGGTTCTACGAGCAGTACTTC. Amino acid sequence: CASSRGFYEQYF.

This clonotype appeared a few times. This chain joins TRBV7-9 and TRBJ2-2; TRBD2 agrees at 11 bases. The CDR3 extends over 16 amino acids. CDR1 is SEHNR, CDR2 FQNEAQ, per germline (reference sequence). V gave up 5 bases and J gave up 7 bases; unmatched junction bases: 9. DNA for the CDR3: TGTGCCAGCAGCCCGATAACTAGCGGGAGCTACGGGGAGCTGTTTTTT. It specifies CASSPITSGSYGELFF.

The V gene is TRBV5-1, the J gene TRBJ1-1; 9 nucleotides agree with TRBD1. CDR3 length: 13 residues. Germline V CDR1 and CDR2: SGHRS, YFSETQ. V trimming: 4 bases; J trimming: 12 bases; junction bases outside the gene matches: 10. CDR3 sequence reads: CASSSTGTGSTFF. As DNA, the CDR3 is TGCGCCAGCAGCAGTACCGGGACAGGGTCAACTTTCTTT.